This T cell receptor beta chain was recovered during a study of blood T cell repertoires in COVID-19. On the study more broadly: Samples came from the United States, Italy and Spain, spanning acute and convalescent COVID-19. In each case, the material was cDNA or gDNA derived from T cells, B-cell-depleted T cells, or PBMCs.

Using immunoSEQ multiplex PCR, the repertoire was profiled, and TCRdb retains in-frame clones only, with some absent. The sample lists 120,000 to 150,000 clones, about 82% occurring once. Trimming removed 4 bases at V and 11 bases at J, with 14 bases between. The CDR3 is 12 amino acids. The germline V gene encodes CDR1 WSHSY and CDR2 SAAADI. The chain is built from TRBV10-2 and TRBJ1-1; D is perhaps TRBD1 (5 bases). The specimen sequenced was peripheral blood. The sequence derives from a woman between 40 and 55 years old with active or convalescent COVID-19. The CDR3 sequence is CASSVVTGGAFF. DNA of the CDR3: TGCGCCAGCAGTGTTGTCACAGGTGGCGCTTTCTTT.